Listed below are T cell receptor beta chains from one sample, sequenced in a study of blood T cell repertoires in COVID-19. Some clones are missing from TCRdb's copy, which holds only in-frame ones; the method was immunoSEQ multiplex PCR. The data contain 150,000 to 200,000 clones, approximately 79% of them singletons. Source material: peripheral blood. These receptors were obtained from a woman of 80 years or more with acute or convalescent COVID-19. Each CDR3 is given with its conserved first and last residue. Fields, in order: V gene, J gene, clone size, D gene, CDR3 protein, CDR3 DNA. D genes are given only for firm matches. Clone size is shown for a subset of rows, as once, few, many or a class of expanded clone.

TRBV6-5,TRBJ1-6,NA,NA,CASSLTFDNSPLHF,TGTGCCAGCAGTTTGACATTCGACAATTCACCCCTCCACTTT
TRBV18,TRBJ2-5,NA,NA,CASSLTSGETQYF,TGTGCCAGCTCACTGACTAGTGGAGAGACCCAGTACTTC
TRBV10-1,TRBJ2-1,NA,NA,CASSDYHVGTQTYNEQFF,TGCGCCAGCAGTGATTACCACGTTGGGACTCAAACCTACAATGAGCAGTTCTTC
TRBV28,TRBJ1-1,few,NA,CASSLGGARRAFF,TGTGCCAGCAGTTTGGGAGGAGCACGAAGAGCTTTCTTT
TRBV7-2,TRBJ2-7,NA,NA,CASSLAGGRHEQYF,TGTGCCAGCAGCTTAGCGGGAGGAAGGCACGAGCAGTACTTC
TRBV4-1,TRBJ2-1,NA,TRBD1,CASSPVPGQDHNEQFF,TGCGCCAGCAGCCCAGTCCCGGGACAGGACCACAATGAGCAGTTCTTC
TRBV28,TRBJ2-3,once,TRBD1,CASRDTGAPTDTQYF,TGTGCCAGCAGGGATACAGGGGCCCCCACAGATACGCAGTATTTT
TRBV4-3,TRBJ1-1,few,NA,CASSQDPSGGIVTEAFF,TGCGCCAGCAGCCAAGACCCTTCGGGGGGAATAGTCACTGAAGCTTTCTTT
TRBV29-1,TRBJ2-1,NA,NA,CSVEDLGRGSNEQFF,TGCAGCGTTGAAGATCTTGGCAGGGGATCCAATGAGCAGTTCTTC
TRBV5-6,TRBJ2-5,once,NA,CASNSPDQETQYF,TGTGCCAGCAACTCTCCTGATCAAGAGACCCAGTACTTC
TRBV7-3,TRBJ1-6,NA,NA,CASSLNARGSPLHF,TGTGCCAGCAGCTTAAATGCCAGGGGTTCACCCCTCCACTTT
TRBV7-3,TRBJ2-3,NA,NA,CASSLKGKGSVGTDTQYF,TGTGCCAGCAGCTTAAAAGGGAAGGGGTCGGTCGGCACAGATACGCAGTATTTT
TRBV28,TRBJ1-2,few,NA,CASLTTGPYGYTF,TGTGCCAGCTTGACGACAGGCCCCTATGGCTACACCTTC
TRBV28,TRBJ1-4,NA,NA,CASSLGYSANEKLFF,TGTGCCAGCAGTTTAGGGTACAGTGCTAATGAAAAACTGTTTTTT
TRBV7-3,TRBJ1-1,NA,NA,CASSLTGRETEAFF,TGTGCCAGCAGCTTAACCGGCAGGGAAACTGAAGCTTTCTTT
TRBV10-1,TRBJ2-1,once,TRBD2,CASSDPRTSGRRDEQFF,TGCGCCAGCAGTGACCCACGTACTAGCGGGAGACGCGATGAGCAGTTCTTC
TRBV5-4,TRBJ2-7,NA,TRBD1,CASSLGRQGDEQYF,TGTGCCAGCAGCTTGGGAAGACAGGGCGACGAGCAGTACTTC
TRBV11-3,TRBJ2-2,NA,NA,CASRGTNTGELFF,TGTGCCAGCAGGGGCACGAACACCGGGGAGCTGTTTTTT
TRBV5-1,TRBJ2-2,NA,TRBD2,CASSPAGLAFNTGELFF,TGCGCCAGCAGCCCGGCTGGACTAGCGTTTAACACCGGGGAGCTGTTTTTT
TRBV19,TRBJ1-3,NA,NA,CASSIGNTNSGNTIYF,TGTGCCAGTAGTATAGGTAACACCAACTCTGGAAACACCATATATTTT